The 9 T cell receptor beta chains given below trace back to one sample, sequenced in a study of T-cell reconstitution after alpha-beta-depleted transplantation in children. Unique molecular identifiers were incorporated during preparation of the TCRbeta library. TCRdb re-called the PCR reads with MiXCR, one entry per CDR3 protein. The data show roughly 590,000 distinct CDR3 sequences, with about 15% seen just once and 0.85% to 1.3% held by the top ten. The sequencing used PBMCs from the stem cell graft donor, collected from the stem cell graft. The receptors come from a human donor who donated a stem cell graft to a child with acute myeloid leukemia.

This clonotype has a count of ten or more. In DNA, the CDR3 is TGCAGACCGACAGGGGGCTTTGGAAATGAGCAGTTCTTC. Amino acid sequence: CRPTGGFGNEQFF. The chain uses TRBV20-1 and TRBJ2-1; 10 nucleotides line up with TRBD1. The CDR3 is made up of 13 amino acids. Germline CDR1 reads DFQATT; CDR2 reads SNEGSKA (reference sequence).

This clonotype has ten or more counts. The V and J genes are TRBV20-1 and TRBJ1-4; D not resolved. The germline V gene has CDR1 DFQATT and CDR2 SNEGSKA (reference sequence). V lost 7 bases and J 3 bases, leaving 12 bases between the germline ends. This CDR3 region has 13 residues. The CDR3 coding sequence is TGCAGTGTCAGACTGGCGGCTAATGAAAAACTGTTTTTT. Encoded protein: CSVRLAANEKLFF.

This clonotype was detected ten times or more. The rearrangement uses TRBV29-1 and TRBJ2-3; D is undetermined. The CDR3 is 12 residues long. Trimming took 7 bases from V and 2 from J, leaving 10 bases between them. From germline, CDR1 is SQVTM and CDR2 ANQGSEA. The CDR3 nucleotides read TGCAGCGGCAAGCCCATCACAGATACGCAGTATTTT. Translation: CSGKPITDTQYF.

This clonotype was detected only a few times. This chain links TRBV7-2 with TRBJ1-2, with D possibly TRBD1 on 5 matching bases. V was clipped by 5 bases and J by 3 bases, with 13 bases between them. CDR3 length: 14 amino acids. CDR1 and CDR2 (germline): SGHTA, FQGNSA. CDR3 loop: CASSTGRRDYGYTF. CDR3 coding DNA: TGTGCCAGCAGCACCGGGCGCAGGGACTATGGCTACACCTTC.

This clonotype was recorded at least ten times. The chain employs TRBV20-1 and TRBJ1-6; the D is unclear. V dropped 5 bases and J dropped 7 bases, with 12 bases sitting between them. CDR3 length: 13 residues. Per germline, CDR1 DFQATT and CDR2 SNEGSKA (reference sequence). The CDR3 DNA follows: TGCAGTGCTGGACTCCAAACGAATTCACCCCTCCACTTT. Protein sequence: CSAGLQTNSPLHF.

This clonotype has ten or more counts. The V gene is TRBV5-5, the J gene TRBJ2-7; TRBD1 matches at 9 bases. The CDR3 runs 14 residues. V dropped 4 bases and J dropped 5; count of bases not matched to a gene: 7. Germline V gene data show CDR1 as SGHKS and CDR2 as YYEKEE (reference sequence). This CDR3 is CASSRPGTGNEQYV. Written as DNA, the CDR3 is TGTGCCAGCAGCCGTCCCGGGACAGGGAACGAGCAGTACGTC.

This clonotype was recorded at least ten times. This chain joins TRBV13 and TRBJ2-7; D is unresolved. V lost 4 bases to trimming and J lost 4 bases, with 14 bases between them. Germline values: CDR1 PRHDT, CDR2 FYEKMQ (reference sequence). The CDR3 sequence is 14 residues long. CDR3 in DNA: TGTGCCAGCAGCTCAAGCGATGGACGTTACGAGCAGTACTTC. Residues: CASSSSDGRYEQYF. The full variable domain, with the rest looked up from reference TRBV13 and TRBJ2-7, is AAGVIQSPRHLIKEKRETATLKCYPIPRHDTVYWYQQGPGQDPQFLISFYEKMQSDKGSIPDRFSAQQFSDYHSELNMSSLELGDSALYFCASSSSDGRYEQYFGPGTRLTVT.

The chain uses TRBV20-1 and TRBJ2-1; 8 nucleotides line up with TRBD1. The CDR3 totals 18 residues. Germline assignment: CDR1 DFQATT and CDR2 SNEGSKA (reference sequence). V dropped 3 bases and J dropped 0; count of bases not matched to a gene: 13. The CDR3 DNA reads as TGCAGTGCTAGGATGGACAGGGCGGGTTTTTACTCCTACAATGAGCAGTTCTTC. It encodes CSARMDRAGFYSYNEQFF.

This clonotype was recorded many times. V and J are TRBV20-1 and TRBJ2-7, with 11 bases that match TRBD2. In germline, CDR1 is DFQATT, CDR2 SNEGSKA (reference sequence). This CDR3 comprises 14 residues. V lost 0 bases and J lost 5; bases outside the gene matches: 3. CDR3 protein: CSAREPSGGNEQYF. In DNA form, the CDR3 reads TGCAGTGCTAGAGAGCCTAGCGGGGGGAACGAGCAGTACTTC.